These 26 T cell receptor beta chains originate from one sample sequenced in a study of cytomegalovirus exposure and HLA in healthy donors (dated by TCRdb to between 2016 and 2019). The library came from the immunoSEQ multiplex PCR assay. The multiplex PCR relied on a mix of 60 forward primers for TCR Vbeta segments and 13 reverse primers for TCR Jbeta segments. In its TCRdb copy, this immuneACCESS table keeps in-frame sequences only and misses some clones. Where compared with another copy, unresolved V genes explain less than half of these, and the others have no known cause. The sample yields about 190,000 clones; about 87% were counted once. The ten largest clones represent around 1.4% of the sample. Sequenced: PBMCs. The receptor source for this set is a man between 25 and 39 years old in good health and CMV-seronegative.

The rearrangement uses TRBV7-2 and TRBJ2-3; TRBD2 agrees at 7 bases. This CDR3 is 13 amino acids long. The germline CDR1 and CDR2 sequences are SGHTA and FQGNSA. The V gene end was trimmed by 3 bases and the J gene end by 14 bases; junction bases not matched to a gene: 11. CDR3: CASSLRGKQMGYF. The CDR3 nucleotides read TGTGCCAGCAGCTTGCGGGGGAAGCAAATGGGGTATTTT.

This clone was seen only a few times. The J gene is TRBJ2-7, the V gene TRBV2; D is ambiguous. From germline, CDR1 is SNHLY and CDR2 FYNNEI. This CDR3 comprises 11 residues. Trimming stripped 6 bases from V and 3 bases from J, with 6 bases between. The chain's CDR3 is CASRLFYEQYF. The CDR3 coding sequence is TGTGCCAGCAGGCTATTCTACGAGCAGTACTTC.

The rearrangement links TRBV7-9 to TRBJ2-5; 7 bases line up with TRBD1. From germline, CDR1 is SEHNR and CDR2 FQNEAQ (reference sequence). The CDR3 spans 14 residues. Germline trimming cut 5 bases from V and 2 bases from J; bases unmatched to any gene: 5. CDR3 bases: TGTGCCAGCAGCCTACAGGGGTTTCAAGAGACCCAGTACTTC. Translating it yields CASSLQGFQETQYF.

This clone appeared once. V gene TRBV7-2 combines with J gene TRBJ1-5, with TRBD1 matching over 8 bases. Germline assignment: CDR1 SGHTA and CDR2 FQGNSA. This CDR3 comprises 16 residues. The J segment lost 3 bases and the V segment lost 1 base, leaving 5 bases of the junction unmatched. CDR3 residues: CASSLGATGDNQPQHF. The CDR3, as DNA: TGTGCCAGCAGCTTAGGGGCGACAGGGGACAATCAGCCCCAGCATTTT.

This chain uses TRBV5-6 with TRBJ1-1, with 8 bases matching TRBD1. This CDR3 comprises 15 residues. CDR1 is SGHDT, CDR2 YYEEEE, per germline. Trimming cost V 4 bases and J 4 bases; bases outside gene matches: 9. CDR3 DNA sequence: TGTGCCAGCAGCCTAGACAGGGGCGTGGGCACTGAAGCTTTCTTT. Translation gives CASSLDRGVGTEAFF.

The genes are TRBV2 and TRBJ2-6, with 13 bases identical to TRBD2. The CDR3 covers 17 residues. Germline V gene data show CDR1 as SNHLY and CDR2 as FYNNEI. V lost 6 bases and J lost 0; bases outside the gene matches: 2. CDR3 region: CASSRLAGGSGANVLTF. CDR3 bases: TGTGCCAGCAGCCGACTAGCGGGGGGCTCTGGGGCCAACGTCCTGACTTTC.

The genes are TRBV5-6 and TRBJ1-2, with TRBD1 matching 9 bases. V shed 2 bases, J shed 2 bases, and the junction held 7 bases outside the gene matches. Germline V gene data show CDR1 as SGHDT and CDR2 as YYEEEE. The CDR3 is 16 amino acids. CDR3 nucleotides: TGTGCCAGCAGCTTTGGAGACAGGGGGACCAACTATGGCTACACCTTC. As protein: CASSFGDRGTNYGYTF.

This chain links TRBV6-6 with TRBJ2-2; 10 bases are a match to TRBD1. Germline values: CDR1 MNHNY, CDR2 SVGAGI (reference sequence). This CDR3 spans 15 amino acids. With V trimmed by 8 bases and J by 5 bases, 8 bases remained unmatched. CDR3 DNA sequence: TGTGCCAGCCGAAGAGACAGGGGGCAAACCGGGGAGCTGTTTTTT. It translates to CASRRDRGQTGELFF.

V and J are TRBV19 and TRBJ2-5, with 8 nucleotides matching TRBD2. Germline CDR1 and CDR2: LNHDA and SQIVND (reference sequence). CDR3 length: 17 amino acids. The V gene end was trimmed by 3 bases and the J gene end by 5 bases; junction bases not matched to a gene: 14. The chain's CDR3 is CASSMGGRGGPGETQYF. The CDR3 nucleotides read TGTGCCAGTAGTATGGGGGGGCGCGGGGGGCCGGGGGAGACCCAGTACTTC. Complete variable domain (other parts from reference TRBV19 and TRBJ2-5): DGGITQSPKYLFRKEGQNVTLSCEQNLNHDAMYWYRQDPGQGLRLIYYSQIVNDFQKGDIAEGYSVSREKKESFPLTVTSAQKNPTAFYLCASSMGGRGGPGETQYFGPGTRLLVL.

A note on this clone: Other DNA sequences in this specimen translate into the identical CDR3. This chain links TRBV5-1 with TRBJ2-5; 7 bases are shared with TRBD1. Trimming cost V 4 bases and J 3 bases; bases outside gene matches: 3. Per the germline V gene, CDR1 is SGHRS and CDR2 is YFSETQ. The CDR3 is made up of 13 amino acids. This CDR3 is CASSPGTEETQYF. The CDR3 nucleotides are TGCGCCAGCAGCCCCGGGACAGAAGAGACCCAGTACTTC.

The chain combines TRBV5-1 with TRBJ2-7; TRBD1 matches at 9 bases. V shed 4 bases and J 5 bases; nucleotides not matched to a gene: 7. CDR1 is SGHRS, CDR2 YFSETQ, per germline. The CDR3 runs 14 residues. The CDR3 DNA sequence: TGCGCCAGCAGCCCCGGGACAGGGTGGAACGAGCAGTACTTC. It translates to CASSPGTGWNEQYF.

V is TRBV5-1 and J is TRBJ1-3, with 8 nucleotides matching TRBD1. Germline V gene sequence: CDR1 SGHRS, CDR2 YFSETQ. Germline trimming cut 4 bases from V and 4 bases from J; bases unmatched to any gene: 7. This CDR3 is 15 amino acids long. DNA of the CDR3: TGCGCCAGCAGCCTAGGACAGGGTACCGGAAACACCATATATTTT. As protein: CASSLGQGTGNTIYF.

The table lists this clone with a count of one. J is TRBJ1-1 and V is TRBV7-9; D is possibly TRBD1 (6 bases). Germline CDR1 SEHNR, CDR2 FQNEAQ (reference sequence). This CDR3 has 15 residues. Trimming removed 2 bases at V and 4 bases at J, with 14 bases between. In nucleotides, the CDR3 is TGTGCCAGCAGCTTACCGGGACATTCGAGCACTGAAGCTTTCTTT. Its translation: CASSLPGHSSTEAFF.

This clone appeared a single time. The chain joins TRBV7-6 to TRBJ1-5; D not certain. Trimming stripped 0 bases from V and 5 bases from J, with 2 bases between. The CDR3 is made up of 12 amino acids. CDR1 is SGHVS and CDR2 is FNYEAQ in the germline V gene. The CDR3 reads CASSLADQPQHF. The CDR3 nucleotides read TGTGCCAGCAGCTTAGCCGATCAGCCCCAGCATTTT.

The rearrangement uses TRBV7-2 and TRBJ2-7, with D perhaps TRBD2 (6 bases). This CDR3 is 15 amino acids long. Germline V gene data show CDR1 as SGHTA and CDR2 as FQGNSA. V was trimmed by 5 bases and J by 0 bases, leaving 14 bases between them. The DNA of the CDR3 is TGTGCCAGCAGCCCGGGGACTCCCAGCTCCTACGAGCAGTACTTC. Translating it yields CASSPGTPSSYEQYF.

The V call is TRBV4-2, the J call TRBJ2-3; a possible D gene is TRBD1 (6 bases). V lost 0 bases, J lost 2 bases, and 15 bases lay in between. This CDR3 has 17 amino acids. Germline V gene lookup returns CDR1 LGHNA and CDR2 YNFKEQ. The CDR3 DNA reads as TGTGCCAGCAGCCAAGATGTGGGGGCGACTGCCACAGATACGCAGTATTTT. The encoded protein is CASSQDVGATATDTQYF.

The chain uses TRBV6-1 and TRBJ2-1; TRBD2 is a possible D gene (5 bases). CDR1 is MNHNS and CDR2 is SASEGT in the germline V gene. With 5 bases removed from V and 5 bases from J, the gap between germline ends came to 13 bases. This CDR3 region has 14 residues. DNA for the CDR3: TGTGCCAGCAGTTCTCCCTTCGGGGACAATGAGCAGTTCTTC. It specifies CASSSPFGDNEQFF.

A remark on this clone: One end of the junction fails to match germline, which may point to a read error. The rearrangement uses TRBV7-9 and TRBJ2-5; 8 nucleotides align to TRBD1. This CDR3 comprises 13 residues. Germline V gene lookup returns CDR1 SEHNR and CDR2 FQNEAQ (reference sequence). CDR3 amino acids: CASSDNRGETQYF. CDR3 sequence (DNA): TGCGCCAGCAGCGACAACAGGGGGGAGACCCAGTACTTC. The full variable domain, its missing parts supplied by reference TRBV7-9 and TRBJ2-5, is DTGVSQNPRHKITKRGQNVTFRCDPISEHNRLYWYRQTLGQGPEFLTYFQNEAQLEKSRLLSDRFSAERPKGSFSTLEIQRTEQGDSAMYLCASSDNRGETQYFGPGTRLLVL.

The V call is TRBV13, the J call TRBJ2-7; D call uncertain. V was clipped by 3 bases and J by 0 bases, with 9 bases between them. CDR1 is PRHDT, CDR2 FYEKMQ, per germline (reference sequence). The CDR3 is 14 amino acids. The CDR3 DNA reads TGTGCCAGCAGCTTGGGCAGGAACTCCTACGAGCAGTACTTC. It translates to CASSLGRNSYEQYF.

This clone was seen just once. CDR3 nucleotides: TGTGCCAGCAGTTTTCGGGGAGGGGGGACCCAGTACTTC. Translated: CASSFRGGGTQYF. The chain couples TRBV28 to TRBJ2-5, with D perhaps matching TRBD2 (7 bases). The CDR3 is 13 residues long. V was shortened by 3 bases and J by 7 bases, with 12 bases between the two germline ends. Germline lookup yields CDR1 MDHEN and CDR2 SYDVKM. Complete variable domain (other parts from reference TRBV28 and TRBJ2-5): DVKVTQSSRYLVKRTGEKVFLECVQDMDHENMFWYRQDPGLGLRLIYFSYDVKMKEKGDIPEGYSVSREKKERFSLILESASTNQTSMYLCASSFRGGGTQYFGPGTRLLVL.

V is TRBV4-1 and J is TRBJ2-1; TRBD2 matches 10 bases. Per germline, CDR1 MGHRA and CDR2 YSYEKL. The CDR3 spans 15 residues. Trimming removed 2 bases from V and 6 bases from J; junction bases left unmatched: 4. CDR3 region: CASSQLAGVLNEQFF. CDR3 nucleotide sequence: TGCGCCAGCAGCCAACTAGCGGGAGTTCTCAATGAGCAGTTCTTC.

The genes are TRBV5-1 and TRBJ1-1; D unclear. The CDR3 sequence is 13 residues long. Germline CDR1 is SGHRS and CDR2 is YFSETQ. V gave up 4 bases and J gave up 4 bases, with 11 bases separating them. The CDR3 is CASSLGPGTEAFF. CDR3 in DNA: TGCGCCAGCAGCCTAGGTCCTGGCACTGAAGCTTTCTTT.

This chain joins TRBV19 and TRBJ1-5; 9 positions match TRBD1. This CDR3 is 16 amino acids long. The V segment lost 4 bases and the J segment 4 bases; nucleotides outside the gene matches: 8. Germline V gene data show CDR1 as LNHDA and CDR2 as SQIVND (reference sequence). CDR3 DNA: TGTGCCAGTAGTAACAGCCTGGGGACAGGGAATCAGCCCCAGCATTTT. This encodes CASSNSLGTGNQPQHF.

The CDR3 protein is CASSLILAGRETQYF. CDR3 bases: TGTGCCAGCAGCTTAATCCTAGCGGGTAGGGAGACCCAGTACTTC. J is TRBJ2-5 and V is TRBV7-2; 8 nucleotides line up with TRBD2. CDR1 and CDR2 from the germline V gene are SGHTA and FQGNSA. This CDR3 is built from 15 residues. V was pared by 2 bases and J by 5 bases, with 7 bases of the junction left unmatched.

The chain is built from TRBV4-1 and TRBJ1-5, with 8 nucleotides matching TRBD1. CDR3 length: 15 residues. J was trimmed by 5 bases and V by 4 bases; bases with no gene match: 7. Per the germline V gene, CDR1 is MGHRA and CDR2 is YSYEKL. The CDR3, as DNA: TGCGCCAGCAGCCGACCGGACAGGGAGGATCAGCCCCAGCATTTT. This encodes CASSRPDREDQPQHF.

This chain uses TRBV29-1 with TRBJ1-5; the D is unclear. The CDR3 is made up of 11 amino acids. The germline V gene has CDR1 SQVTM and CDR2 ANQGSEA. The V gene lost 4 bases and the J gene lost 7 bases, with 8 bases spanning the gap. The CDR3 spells CSVGSSQPQHF. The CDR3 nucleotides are TGCAGCGTTGGTAGTTCGCAGCCCCAGCATTTT.